The 13 T cell receptor beta chains listed next were all sequenced from one sample in a study of blood T cell repertoires in COVID-19. The data were produced by immunoSEQ multiplex PCR, yet TCRdb's version contains in-frame clones alone and is incomplete. This repertoire shows about 84,000 clones, 80% to 90% found once; its top ten account for around 36%. Sequencing was performed on peripheral blood. Source of these receptors: an elderly man with active or convalescent COVID-19.

The CDR3 DNA is TGTGCCAGTAGTTCTGCGGGATTCAGCAATCAGCCCCAGCATTTT. Protein sequence: CASSSAGFSNQPQHF. The chain couples TRBV19 to TRBJ1-5; D unclear. Trimming pared 5 bases from V and 1 base from J, leaving 12 bases between. Germline values: CDR1 LNHDA, CDR2 SQIVND (reference sequence). The CDR3 loop spans 15 amino acids.

The V call is TRBV30, the J call TRBJ1-1; D unresolved. V lost 1 base and J 5 bases, leaving 11 bases between the germline ends. Per germline, CDR1 GTSNPN and CDR2 SVGIG (reference sequence). CDR3 length: 13 residues. Here the CDR3 reads CAWSDSGSTEAFF. The CDR3 DNA is TGTGCCTGGAGTGATTCAGGATCAACTGAAGCTTTCTTT. The whole variable domain, remainder taken from reference TRBV30 and TRBJ1-1, is SQTIHQWPATLVQPVGSPLSLECTVEGTSNPNLYWYRQAAGRGLQLLFYSVGIGQISSEVPQNLSASRPQDRQFILSSKKLLLSDSGFYLCAWSDSGSTEAFFGQGTRLTVV.

This clone has just a few counts. The J gene is TRBJ2-3, the V gene TRBV13, with 9 bases matching TRBD2. The germline gives CDR1 PRHDT, CDR2 FYEKMQ (reference sequence). The CDR3 has 15 residues. The ends lost 5 bases at V and 4 bases at J; junction bases unmatched: 7. The CDR3 reads CASSPLAGGADTQYF. In DNA form, the CDR3 reads TGTGCCAGCAGCCCACTAGCGGGTGGAGCAGATACGCAGTATTTT.

The chain has TRBV28 and TRBJ1-3; D unresolved. Per germline, CDR1 MDHEN and CDR2 SYDVKM. V dropped 5 bases and J dropped 4 bases, with 15 bases sitting between them. The CDR3 totals 15 residues. The CDR3 coding sequence is TGTGCCAGCAGTGCCCCGGGGTGGTGGGGAAACACCATATATTTT. Translation gives CASSAPGWWGNTIYF.

This chain joins TRBV7-8 and TRBJ1-1, with TRBD1 as a possible D gene (5 bases). Trimming stripped 0 bases from V and 4 bases from J, with 12 bases between. The CDR3 is 15 residues long. Germline lookup yields CDR1 SGHVS and CDR2 FQNEAQ. The CDR3 coding sequence is TGTGCCAGCAGCTTAGCGGGTGGGGGGATCACTGAAGCTTTCTTT. It yields the protein CASSLAGGGITEAFF.

This clone was counted a few times. The gene calls are TRBV3-1 (or the pseudogene TRBV3-2) and TRBJ1-2; 11 nucleotides line up with TRBD1. The V segment lost 3 bases and the J segment 8 bases; nucleotides outside the gene matches: 8. In germline, CDR1 is LGHDT, CDR2 YNNKEL (reference sequence). This CDR3 comprises 15 residues. CDR3 DNA sequence: TGTGCCAGCAGCCACCCCGGGGGACAGGGGGACGGCTACACCTTC. Protein sequence: CASSHPGGQGDGYTF.

The gene calls are TRBV5-4 and TRBJ1-1, with 12 bases matching TRBD1. J lost 2 bases, V lost 0 bases, and 5 bases had no gene match. CDR1 and CDR2 from the germline V gene are SGHNT and YYREEE (reference sequence). The CDR3 spans 17 residues. CDR3 region: CASSLAGTGGPNTEAFF. CDR3 coding DNA: TGTGCCAGCAGCTTGGCGGGGACAGGGGGCCCTAACACTGAAGCTTTCTTT.

The chain combines TRBV5-1 with TRBJ2-5; 7 bases line up with TRBD2. This CDR3 region has 15 residues. With 0 bases clipped from V and 3 bases from J, the junction kept 5 bases outside the gene matches. CDR1 SGHRS and CDR2 YFSETQ come from the germline V gene. CDR3 region: CASSLGGRDKETQYF. The CDR3 DNA sequence: TGCGCCAGCAGCTTGGGCGGGAGAGATAAAGAGACCCAGTACTTC.

The chain combines TRBV19 with TRBJ1-2; 8 nucleotides line up with TRBD1. Germline-derived CDR1 and CDR2 are LNHDA and SQIVND (reference sequence). This CDR3 spans 14 amino acids. V trimming: 7 bases; J trimming: 4 bases; junction bases outside the gene matches: 8. In DNA form, the CDR3 reads TGTGCCAGTACTCCAGGGGGCGCCGGCTATGGCTACACCTTC. Translation gives CASTPGGAGYGYTF.

This chain connects TRBV6-5 to TRBJ1-2, with no clear D. Germline V CDR1 and CDR2: MNHEY, SVGAGI. The V end was cut by 2 bases, the J end by 2 bases, with 6 bases between. The CDR3 has 13 amino acids. CDR3 DNA: TGTGCCAGCAGTTACGGAGGAAACTATGGCTACACCTTC. Translation: CASSYGGNYGYTF.

A remark on this clone: The sample carries other DNA sequences with the same CDR3. The CDR3 coding sequence is TGTGCCAGCAGCCGAGGGGCGGGGTACAATGAGCAGTTCTTC. It specifies CASSRGAGYNEQFF. This sequence joins TRBV7-3 and TRBJ2-1; a weak D match, TRBD2 (6 bases). The CDR3 has 14 amino acids. V was cut by 5 bases and J by 4 bases, with 12 bases left in between. CDR1 and CDR2 (germline): SGHTA, FQGTGA.

The chain carries TRBV10-3 and TRBJ2-5; 10 bases agree with TRBD2. Losses at the gene ends were 3 bases for V and 5 bases for J; bases not matched to a gene: 9. The CDR3 runs 16 residues. The V gene's germline CDR1 is ENHRY and CDR2 SYGVKD. The CDR3 nucleotides are TGTGCCATCAGTGATCCCCTAGCGGGAGCTAAGGAGACCCAGTACTTC. This translates into CAISDPLAGAKETQYF.

About this clone: Other DNA sequences from this sample encode an identical CDR3 as well. This chain joins TRBV5-1 and TRBJ2-3; possible D gene TRBD2, 5 bases. Germline CDR1 reads SGHRS; CDR2 reads YFSETQ. This CDR3 contains 15 residues. V lost 7 bases, J lost 0 bases, and 15 bases lay in between. CDR3 protein: CASRPGSGSTDTQYF. CDR3 bases: TGCGCCAGCCGCCCTGGGAGTGGGAGCACAGATACGCAGTATTTT.